These 5 T cell receptor beta chains share one sample of origin, sequenced in a study. MiXCR was run by TCRdb on the RT-PCR reads, yielding one entry per CDR3 protein. The sample carries hundreds of thousands of distinct CDR3 sequences, approximately 15% recorded once. The source material was memory CD4+ T cells from blood. These TCRs come from a female donor in good health, serving as a healthy control.

The chain has TRBV6-2 or TRBV6-3 and TRBJ2-7; TRBD1 aligns across 7 bases. Germline assignment: CDR1 MNHEY and CDR2 SVGEGT. This CDR3 comprises 16 residues. With 1 base clipped from V and 1 base from J, the junction kept 7 bases outside the gene matches. The CDR3 DNA follows: TGTGCCAGCAGTTACTTTCCGGGACAGCAATCCTACGAGCAGTACTTC. Protein sequence: CASSYFPGQQSYEQYF.

The chain has TRBV2 and TRBJ2-1; TRBD2 aligns across 8 bases. The germline V gene encodes CDR1 SNHLY and CDR2 FYNNEI. The CDR3 covers 14 residues. Trimming at V came to 6 bases and at J to 12 bases, leaving 13 bases not matched to a gene. CDR3 nucleotide sequence: TGTGCCAGCAGCCTGACTAGCGAAGAAACCCGGCAGTTCTTC. This gives the protein CASSLTSEETRQFF.

This chain joins TRBV7-8 and TRBJ1-1, with a weak D call TRBD1 (5 bases). Germline CDR1 reads SGHVS; CDR2 reads FQNEAQ. The CDR3 length is 16 residues. V lost 2 bases and J lost 1, with 14 bases in between. Here the CDR3 DNA reads TGTGCCAGCAGCTTAAGAGGGGCAAACAGGAACACTGAAGCTTTCTTT. This sequence encodes CASSLRGANRNTEAFF.

This clonotype occurred many times. The chain has TRBV5-1 and TRBJ2-2; no clear D. Trimming left V 0 bases short and J 4 bases short, with 10 bases between. The CDR3 runs to 15 residues. Germline CDR1 and CDR2: SGHRS and YFSETQ. CDR3 nucleotide sequence: TGCGCCAGCAGCTTGGCAGGTGATTCCACCGGGGAGCTGTTTTTT. Residues: CASSLAGDSTGELFF.

V gene TRBV28 combines with J gene TRBJ1-5; D is possibly TRBD1 (6 bases). V was trimmed by 6 bases and J by 4 bases, leaving 16 bases between them. The CDR3 is 15 residues long. Germline loops: CDR1 MDHEN, CDR2 SYDVKM. The CDR3 spells CASRLGGSLNQPQHF. Here the CDR3 DNA reads TGTGCCAGCAGGCTGGGGGGCAGCCTTAATCAGCCCCAGCATTTT.